This record covers a single T cell receptor beta chain. The target antigen is unknown. Researchers ran the PCR with 60 Vbeta and 13 Jbeta primers. Data came from immunoSEQ multiplex PCR; TCRdb stores just in-frame clones and leaves some out. Of approximately 170,000 clones detected, over 80% appear once; the ten largest clones hold approximately 2.1%. The data were taken from a study of cytomegalovirus exposure and HLA in healthy donors. Overall study results and limits: As immune exposure information, only CMV serostatus was available. Productive status was seen about 90% or about 30% of the time for most TCR beta V segments in an earlier analysis.

This CDR3 is 14 amino acids long. V dropped 4 bases and J dropped 9 bases, with 16 bases sitting between them. The germline V gene has CDR1 MNHNS and CDR2 SASEGT. Unrecorded immune exposures were likely, despite nominal health at sampling. The chain carries TRBV6-1 and TRBJ2-1; D might be TRBD2 (5 bases). This sequence originates from a male donor in good health and CMV-seronegative. Sample: PBMCs. The CDR3 DNA sequence: TGTGCCAGCAGTGTGTCCGGGTTTCGGGGTGAGCAGTTCTTC. Protein sequence: CASSVSGFRGEQFF.